Listed here are 11 T cell receptor beta chains from one sample, sequenced in a study of blood T cell repertoires in COVID-19. Clones were read by immunoSEQ multiplex PCR, and TCRdb kept only the in-frame ones, dropping some. The sample lists about 160,000 clones; approximately 90% were seen once. Sequenced sample: PBMCs or T cells enriched from blood (not recorded which). These receptors were obtained from a woman aged 45-65 years who had recovered from COVID-19.

Written as DNA, the CDR3 is TGTGCCAGCCCGGGGGCCTACAATGAGCAGTTCTTC. This translates into CASPGAYNEQFF. The chain employs TRBV7-9 and TRBJ2-1; perhaps TRBD2 as D (6 bases). The CDR3 runs 12 residues. V was pared by 8 bases and J by 2 bases, with 7 bases between. The germline V gene has CDR1 SEHNR and CDR2 FQNEAQ (reference sequence). The whole variable domain, remainder taken from reference TRBV7-9 and TRBJ2-1, is DTGVSQNPRHKITKRGQNVTFRCDPISEHNRLYWYRQTLGQGPEFLTYFQNEAQLEKSRLLSDRFSAERPKGSFSTLEIQRTEQGDSAMYLCASPGAYNEQFFGPGTRLTVL.

This chain uses TRBV19 with TRBJ1-1; D remains unclear. Trimming left V 3 bases short and J 6 bases short, with 8 bases between. CDR1 LNHDA and CDR2 SQIVND come from the germline V gene (reference sequence). CDR3 length: 12 residues. The CDR3 DNA is TGTGCCAGTAGTATGCCCCTATCTGAAGCTTTCTTT. The encoded protein is CASSMPLSEAFF.

The gene calls are TRBV6-6 and TRBJ2-3; possibly TRBD2 for D (6 bases). CDR3 size: 14 residues. V dropped 2 bases and J dropped 3 bases, with 9 bases sitting between them. Germline assignment: CDR1 MNHNY and CDR2 SVGAGI (reference sequence). The chain's CDR3 is CASSYIGGTDTQYF. The CDR3 bases are TGTGCCAGCAGTTACATCGGGGGTACAGATACGCAGTATTTT.

DNA for the CDR3: TGTGCCAGCAGTGGGACAGGGGATTATAATTCACCCCTCCACTTT. Protein sequence: CASSGTGDYNSPLHF. The chain uses TRBV25-1 and TRBJ1-6; 9 bases line up with TRBD1. J lost 4 bases, V lost 4 bases, and 2 bases had no gene match. The CDR3 loop spans 15 amino acids. The germline CDR1 and CDR2 sequences are MGHDK and SYGVNS. The full variable domain, completed using reference TRBV25-1 and TRBJ1-6, is EADIYQTPRYLVIGTGKKITLECSQTMGHDKMYWYQQDPGMELHLIHYSYGVNSTEKGDLSSESTVSRIRTEHFPLTLESARPSHTSQYLCASSGTGDYNSPLHFGNGTRLTVT.

The chain has TRBV7-2 and TRBJ1-5, with D possibly being TRBD1 (5 bases). This CDR3 is 12 amino acids long. Germline V CDR1 and CDR2: SGHTA, FQGNSA. V was pared by 9 bases and J by 7 bases, with 13 bases between. This CDR3 is CASGQFTQPQHF. The DNA of the CDR3 is TGTGCCAGTGGACAATTCACCCAGCCCCAGCATTTT. Drawing the rest from reference TRBV7-2 and TRBJ1-5, the complete variable domain is GAGVSQSPSNKVTEKGKDVELRCDPISGHTALYWYRQSLGQGLEFLIYFQGNSAPDKSGLPSDRFSAERTGGSVSTLTIQRTQQEDSAVYLCASGQFTQPQHFGDGTRLSIL.

The V call is TRBV7-2, the J call TRBJ2-7; maybe TRBD1 (5 bases). The ends were cut back, 1 base at V and 2 bases at J, with 9 bases in the middle. The CDR3 has 14 residues. From germline, CDR1 is SGHTA and CDR2 FQGNSA. CDR3 protein: CASSLVDSTYEQYF. The CDR3 DNA follows: TGTGCCAGCAGCTTAGTTGACAGTACCTACGAGCAGTACTTC.

The genes are TRBV11-1 and TRBJ2-1; 11 bases are a match to TRBD2. V was clipped by 3 bases and J by 7 bases; unmatched bases: 2. The germline V gene has CDR1 SGHAT and CDR2 FQDESV (reference sequence). This CDR3 is 14 amino acids long. The CDR3 loop reads CASSLSSGGNEQFF. Written as DNA, the CDR3 is TGTGCCAGCAGCTTGTCTAGCGGGGGGAATGAGCAGTTCTTC.

CDR3 region: CASGLVTSGQGANQPQHF. As DNA, the CDR3 is TGTGCTAGTGGTTTGGTGACTAGCGGACAGGGGGCGAATCAGCCCCAGCATTTT. This rearrangement joins TRBV12-5 to TRBJ1-5; TRBD1 aligns across 11 bases. This CDR3 contains 18 residues. The V gene's germline CDR1 is LGHNT and CDR2 FRNRAP. Unmatched junction bases numbered 8, after V lost 0 bases and J lost 4 bases.

The V call is TRBV20-1, the J call TRBJ1-2; TRBD1 matches 8 bases. The CDR3 is 11 residues long. The V and J ends lost 6 bases and 8 bases, in that order; junction bases with no gene match: 5. Germline CDR1 and CDR2: DFQATT and SNEGSKA (reference sequence). CDR3 DNA: TGCAGTGCGCAGACAGGGGAAGGCTACACCTTC. Amino acids: CSAQTGEGYTF.

This rearrangement joins TRBV7-6 to TRBJ2-1; the match to TRBD2 covers 9 bases. Per the germline V gene, CDR1 is SGHVS and CDR2 is FNYEAQ. This CDR3 is 18 amino acids long. After removal of 5 bases from V and 1 base from J, the junction contained 12 bases not matched to a gene. The CDR3 protein is CASSQLGSSGVSYNEQFF. The CDR3 DNA sequence: TGTGCCAGCAGCCAATTGGGGTCTAGCGGGGTTTCCTACAATGAGCAGTTCTTC.

The rearrangement uses TRBV15 and TRBJ2-1, with TRBD2 matching over 9 bases. This CDR3 is 16 amino acids long. Per the germline V gene, CDR1 is LNHNV and CDR2 is YYDKDF (reference sequence). The trim removed 0 bases at V and 9 bases at J, leaving 9 bases unmatched. CDR3 loop: CATSRDLAGGPGEQFF. CDR3 nucleotide sequence: TGTGCCACCAGCAGAGATCTCGCGGGGGGGCCGGGTGAGCAGTTCTTC.